The T cell receptor (beta chain) described here comes from a study of vaccination and CD4 T cells after COVID-19. Study-wide context: Convalescent patients, SARS-CoV-2 positive by nasal swab PCR, comprised nine mild cases and one severe case. The convalescents included six males and four females, and among them two were Hispanic while seven were Caucasian.

Treatment reported: roughly 11-day PBMC culture with coronavirus spike peptide pools or control peptides (ViraFEST assay). A word on this clonotype: No antigen is known for it.

The V gene lost 2 bases and the J gene lost 5 bases, with 10 bases spanning the gap. CDR1 is SGHTA and CDR2 is FQGTGA in the germline V gene. CDR3 length equals 14 residues. With the Oncomine TCR Beta short-read assay, DNA from cultured CD4+ T cells was sequenced. Genomic DNA from cultured CD4+ T cells was extracted. TCRdb called the PCR reads again in MiXCR, with one record for every CDR3 protein. Of some 11,000 distinct CDR3 sequences in the sample, around 40% are singletons; the top ten hold under 14%. Sample: CD4+ T cells from blood, cultured in vitro, taken after SARS-CoV-2 vaccination. The sequence was obtained from a human donor who had recovered from COVID-19. The J gene is TRBJ2-1, the V gene TRBV7-3; maybe TRBD2 (5 bases). This chain's CDR3 is CASSLVLRDNEQFF. The CDR3 coding sequence is TGTGCCAGCAGCTTAGTATTGCGGGACAATGAGCAGTTCTTC.